These T cell receptor beta chains were read from a single sample in a study of PD-1 blockade in classical Hodgkin lymphoma. Measured with immunoSEQ multiplex PCR; TCRdb has only the in-frame clones, and not every one. Among approximately 8,000 clones listed, 75% to 85% were seen once. Sequencing used peripheral blood mononuclear cells (PBMCs), obtained before the fourth cycle of nivolumab. Receptors originate from a human donor with classical Hodgkin lymphoma. Both conserved end residues are trimmed from each CDR3. The size entry is marked missing in some rows and otherwise reads once, few, many or a size class.

TRBV5-4 once ASSLGQIYEQY
TRBV7-9 few ASSLDQARYEQY
TRBV11-2 medium-sized ASSRQGWDEQF
TRBV15 NA ATSRSGAPNTIY
TRBV9 NA ASSAGPSSGNTIY
TRBV4-3 NA ASSQEPGDSAQY
TRBV6-5 NA ASSASQRNTEAF
TRBV5-6 NA ASSLGQPGGYT
TRBV6-6 NA ASQRGQEQPQH
TRBV7-8 NA ASSLLLGGAGSGANVLT
TRBV6-1 NA ASLQGLQSKAF
TRBV28 NA ASSLGTGTGGFLGGYT
TRBV23-1 few ASSQSRRVGEQY
TRBV28 NA ASSFSWAAHPSYEQY
TRBV11-2 NA ASSLKVTLFNEQF
TRBV12-5 few ASGLPPPGHAGNTIY
TRBV7-2 NA ASSLWDEQY
TRBV15 NA ATSSGSGSYNEQF
TRBV29-1 NA SVDTGRANTEAF
TRBV6-6 NA ASSGGRTGSETQY
TRBV10-2 NA ASSELLPGLKSSTDTQY
TRBV19 NA ASSGGLEGADTQY
TRBV2 few ASSELGGNTIY